These 13 T cell receptor beta chains came from one sample sequenced in a study of identical twins (TCRdb year 2016). The receptor library was made with 5' RACE. The data were produced on an Illumina HiSeq 2000. TCRdb applied fastp at Q25 and MiXCR to the public reads, then kept only in-frame beta chains. Identical CDR3 protein sequences are pooled into one entry, listed with their most common genes and DNA. The sample table shows more than 400,000 distinct CDR3 sequences, and around 15% are seen once. The ten largest clones capture less than 0.5% of the sample. These data are also associated with another study on yellow fever vaccine responses in identical twins.

Material for sequencing was CD4+ T cells sorted from blood. These TCRs come from a woman younger than 30 in good health.

This clonotype was counted only a few times. This chain uses TRBV6-2 or TRBV6-3 with TRBJ1-2; the match to TRBD1 covers 9 bases. Germline assignment: CDR1 MNHEY and CDR2 SVGEGT. The CDR3 is made up of 13 amino acids. The V gene end was trimmed by 6 bases and the J gene end by 8 bases; junction bases not matched to a gene: 7. Here the CDR3 reads CASRKGGQGGYTF. CDR3 DNA sequence: TGTGCCAGCAGGAAGGGGGGACAGGGAGGCTACACCTTC.

This chain connects TRBV6-1 to TRBJ2-3; tentatively, D is TRBD2 (5 bases). This CDR3 contains 15 residues. The germline gives CDR1 MNHNS, CDR2 SASEGT. V dropped 7 bases and J dropped 5 bases, with 19 bases sitting between them. The CDR3 loop is CASNSRVEAQDTQYF. Here the CDR3 DNA reads TGTGCCAGCAACTCTAGGGTGGAGGCCCAAGATACGCAGTATTTT.

The J gene is TRBJ1-1, the V gene TRBV20-1, with unresolved D. Germline CDR1 is DFQATT and CDR2 is SNEGSKA (reference sequence). The CDR3 has 13 amino acids. The CDR3 nucleotides read TGCAGCCCGCATGTGCCGTTCGCCACTGAAGCTTTCTTT. It encodes CSPHVPFATEAFF.

The CDR3 DNA reads TGTGCCAGCAGCCAAGATGCAGTCTCTGGGGCCAACGTCCTGACTTTC. It codes for CASSQDAVSGANVLTF. The rearrangement joins TRBV3-1 to TRBJ2-6; no reliable D call. CDR1 LGHDT and CDR2 YNNKEL come from the germline V gene (reference sequence). The CDR3 runs to 16 residues. V lost 0 bases and J 0 bases, leaving 6 bases between the germline ends.

This sequence joins TRBV6-1 and TRBJ2-1; 9 positions match TRBD1. The germline V gene has CDR1 MNHNS and CDR2 SASEGT. V was pared by 7 bases and J by 10 bases, with 8 bases of the junction left unmatched. The length of the CDR3 is 13 residues. CDR3 amino acids: CASTRTGDREQFF. The DNA for the CDR3 is TGTGCCAGCACCAGGACAGGGGACAGGGAGCAGTTCTTC.

In its sample, this clonotype was seen a few times. This chain uses TRBV15 with TRBJ2-3; 8 bases line up with TRBD1. Germline CDR1 LNHNV, CDR2 YYDKDF (reference sequence). V trimming: 0 bases; J trimming: 4 bases; junction bases outside the gene matches: 6. This CDR3 region has 16 residues. The CDR3 DNA reads as TGTGCCACCAGCAGAGATAATGGGACAGGCGCAGATACGCAGTATTTT. This gives the protein CATSRDNGTGADTQYF.

The count of this clonotype is one. The V and J genes are TRBV2 and TRBJ1-1; D remains unclear. Germline values: CDR1 SNHLY, CDR2 FYNNEI. The CDR3 sequence is 14 residues long. V dropped 8 bases and J dropped 3 bases, with 16 bases sitting between them. Written as DNA, the CDR3 is TGTGCCAGCGAGGACCTTGGGGTGGACACTGAAGCTTTCTTT. As protein: CASEDLGVDTEAFF.

The chain carries TRBV7-9 and TRBJ2-7; D may correspond to TRBD1 or TRBD2 (5 bases each). CDR1 and CDR2 (germline): SEHNR, FQNEAQ (reference sequence). This CDR3 spans 16 amino acids. V dropped 3 bases and J dropped 0 bases, with 15 bases sitting between them. The CDR3 nucleotides are TGTGCCAGCAGCTTGGGACGGCAGAGATTCTCCTACGAGCAGTACTTC. Protein product: CASSLGRQRFSYEQYF.

The chain recombines TRBV29-1 with TRBJ2-5, with TRBD1 matching over 9 bases. CDR1 SQVTM and CDR2 ANQGSEA come from the germline V gene. This CDR3 has 15 amino acids. Trimming removed 6 bases from V and 5 bases from J; junction bases left unmatched: 13. For the CDR3, the DNA is TGCAGCGTAGAACTCACAGGGGGCGCCAGGGAGACCCAGTACTTC. Encoded protein: CSVELTGGARETQYF.

This clonotype has only a few counts. The chain employs TRBV6-5 and TRBJ2-7, with 7 bases lining up with TRBD1. The CDR3 is made up of 11 amino acids. Germline V gene data show CDR1 as MNHEY and CDR2 as SVGAGI. Trimming at V came to 5 bases and at J to 9 bases, leaving 4 bases not matched to a gene. CDR3 in DNA: TGTGCCAGCAGTGAAGGGGGCAGGCAGTACTTC. Translated, it gives CASSEGGRQYF.

This chain joins TRBV7-9 and TRBJ2-1; TRBD1 matches 8 bases. The CDR3 totals 12 residues. The J segment lost 9 bases and the V segment lost 5 bases, leaving 3 bases of the junction unmatched. Germline V gives CDR1 SEHNR, CDR2 FQNEAQ (reference sequence). As DNA, the CDR3 is TGTGCCAGCAGCCTGCAGGGGGCTGAGCAGTTCTTC. Residues: CASSLQGAEQFF.

For the CDR3, the DNA is TGTGCCAGCAGCCAAGATATCGGGTATACAGATACGCAGTATTTT. This translates into CASSQDIGYTDTQYF. The chain is built from TRBV3-1 and TRBJ2-3; no clear D gene. Germline loops: CDR1 LGHDT, CDR2 YNNKEL (reference sequence). The V and J ends lost 0 bases and 3 bases respectively, with 10 bases between them. This CDR3 comprises 15 residues.

This clonotype was counted a few times. The chain links TRBV3-1 to TRBJ2-2, with a weak D call TRBD2 (6 bases). The CDR3 has 14 amino acids. Per germline, CDR1 LGHDT and CDR2 YNNKEL (reference sequence). Trimming removed 7 bases from V and 4 bases from J, with 13 bases in between. The CDR3 reads CASISRGTTGELFF. In DNA, the CDR3 is TGTGCCAGCATTTCACGGGGGACCACCGGGGAGCTGTTTTTT.